The 29 T cell receptor beta chains in this list originate from one sample, sequenced in a study of OX40 agonist ivuxolimab in advanced cancers. The assay was immunoSEQ multiplex PCR, and TCRdb's table has in-frame clones only and misses some. The table includes some 80,000 clones, 65% to 85% detected once. The sample consisted of CD4+ or CD8+ T cells sorted from blood, taken in a trial of the OX40 agonist ivuxolimab. All receptors derive from an adult with an advanced solid tumor such as melanoma, head and neck, liver or kidney cancer.

The J gene is TRBJ2-7, the V gene TRBV7-8; 8 bases match TRBD2. Trimming removed 3 bases from V and 2 bases from J; junction bases left unmatched: 3. Germline loops: CDR1 SGHVS, CDR2 FQNEAQ. This CDR3 region has 14 residues. CDR3 in DNA: TGTGCCAGCAGCTTTAATAGCGGGGCCTACGAGCAGTACTTC. Protein product: CASSFNSGAYEQYF.

The rearrangement joins TRBV6-6 to TRBJ1-3, with 8 bases aligning to TRBD1. Trimming at V came to 1 base and at J to 0 bases, leaving 2 bases not matched to a gene. This CDR3 comprises 16 residues. Germline V gene sequence: CDR1 MNHNY, CDR2 SVGAGI (reference sequence). The CDR3, as DNA: TGTGCCAGCAGTTACTACACAGGGGGCTCTGGAAACACCATATATTTT. Translated, it gives CASSYYTGGSGNTIYF.

V gene TRBV5-6 combines with J gene TRBJ2-5; maybe TRBD2 (7 bases). Trimming removed 1 base from V and 5 bases from J, with 12 bases in between. Germline V gene sequence: CDR1 SGHDT, CDR2 YYEEEE. The length of the CDR3 is 14 residues. The CDR3 bases are TGTGCCAGCAGCTTGCAACAGGGAGGGGAGACCCAGTACTTC. It codes for CASSLQQGGETQYF.

The chain carries TRBV18 and TRBJ1-1; 7 bases are shared with TRBD1. J lost 7 bases, V lost 3 bases, and 14 bases had no gene match. The V gene's germline CDR1 is KGHSH and CDR2 LQKENI. The CDR3 sequence is 16 residues long. The CDR3 sequence: CASSPPGQGDRGEAFF. For the CDR3, the DNA is TGTGCCAGCTCACCGCCTGGGCAGGGGGACCGGGGTGAAGCTTTCTTT. The whole variable domain, remainder taken from reference TRBV18 and TRBJ1-1, is NAGVMQNPRHLVRRRGQEARLRCSPMKGHSHVYWYRQLPEEGLKFMVYLQKENIIDESGMPKERFSAEFPKEGPSILRIQQVVRGDSAAYFCASSPPGQGDRGEAFFGQGTRLTVV.

This clone showed up just a few times. The chain is built from TRBV30 and TRBJ1-5, with D possibly TRBD1 on 5 matching bases. CDR3 length: 15 amino acids. Germline V gene sequence: CDR1 GTSNPN, CDR2 SVGIG (reference sequence). The V and J ends lost 2 bases and 1 base respectively, with 12 bases between them. The CDR3 nucleotides are TGTGCCTGGAGTCCTATTTGGACAAGCAATCAGCCCCAGCATTTT. Residues: CAWSPIWTSNQPQHF.

J is TRBJ1-6 and V is TRBV5-5; D unresolved. The CDR3 totals 12 residues. Trimming pared 5 bases from V and 9 bases from J, leaving 9 bases between. Germline CDR1 and CDR2: SGHKS and YYEKEE (reference sequence). In DNA form, the CDR3 reads TGTGCCAGCAGGGTTATGGGTTCACCCCTCCACTTT. Translated: CASRVMGSPLHF.

The table lists this clone with a count of one. V is TRBV30 and J is TRBJ1-2, with a possible D match to TRBD1 (5 bases). This CDR3 has 14 amino acids. CDR1 and CDR2 from the germline V gene are GTSNPN and SVGIG (reference sequence). Deletions cut 3 bases from V and 6 bases from J, with 17 bases between. CDR3 sequence: CAWRGQARGDGYTF. The CDR3 DNA is TGTGCCTGGAGAGGCCAGGCCCGGGGGGATGGCTACACCTTC.

The rearrangement uses TRBV7-3 and TRBJ2-3; D is uncertain. The CDR3 loop spans 13 amino acids. Trimming took 2 bases from V and 6 from J, leaving 9 bases between them. Germline V gene lookup returns CDR1 SGHTA and CDR2 FQGTGA. DNA for the CDR3: TGTGCCAGCAGCTTAGAATTATCGGATACGCAGTATTTT. It codes for CASSLELSDTQYF.

The J gene is TRBJ1-1, the V gene TRBV11-2; D perhaps matches TRBD1 (6 bases). From germline, CDR1 is SGHAT and CDR2 FQNNGV. The CDR3 loop spans 13 amino acids. Trimming removed 5 bases at V and 6 bases at J, with 13 bases between. In DNA, the CDR3 is TGTGCCAGCAGCCCGGGGGGGGCCCCTGAAGCTTTCTTT. Its translation is CASSPGGAPEAFF.

The V and J genes are TRBV18 and TRBJ1-2, with a possible D match to TRBD1 (5 bases). This CDR3 has 14 amino acids. The ends were cut back, 0 bases at V and 7 bases at J, with 12 bases in the middle. CDR1 is KGHSH, CDR2 LQKENI, per germline. This CDR3 is CASSPPQGLGGYTF. The CDR3 nucleotides read TGTGCCAGCTCACCACCCCAGGGATTGGGTGGCTACACCTTC.

The table lists this clone with a few counts. The J gene is TRBJ2-3, the V gene TRBV4-2; TRBD2 matches 8 bases. Looked up from germline, CDR1 is LGHNA and CDR2 is YNFKEQ. The V gene end was trimmed by 4 bases and the J gene end by 2 bases; junction bases not matched to a gene: 5. The length of the CDR3 is 15 residues. This CDR3 is CASSPKLADTDTQYF. Written as DNA, the CDR3 is TGTGCCAGCAGCCCCAAACTAGCGGACACAGATACGCAGTATTTT.

The chain joins TRBV28 to TRBJ2-7, with 8 nucleotides matching TRBD2. V trimming: 3 bases; J trimming: 2 bases; junction bases outside the gene matches: 6. Per the germline V gene, CDR1 is MDHEN and CDR2 is SYDVKM. The CDR3 sequence is 15 residues long. CDR3 protein: CASSFYSGVAYEQYF. CDR3 nucleotides: TGTGCCAGCAGTTTTTATAGCGGGGTCGCCTACGAGCAGTACTTC. Full variable domain (remainder filled in from reference TRBV28 and TRBJ2-7): DVKVTQSSRYLVKRTGEKVFLECVQDMDHENMFWYRQDPGLGLRLIYFSYDVKMKEKGDIPEGYSVSREKKERFSLILESASTNQTSMYLCASSFYSGVAYEQYFGPGTRLTVT.

This clone was observed many times. The chain uses TRBV7-6 and TRBJ1-2; 9 positions agree with TRBD1. This CDR3 region has 16 residues. J lost 4 bases, V lost 5 bases, and 11 bases had no gene match. CDR1 and CDR2 (germline): SGHVS, FNYEAQ. CDR3 residues: CASSPEHRGRGYGYTF. DNA for the CDR3: TGTGCCAGCAGCCCAGAGCACAGGGGGCGGGGCTATGGCTACACCTTC. The variable domain in full, with the rest retrieved from reference TRBV7-6 and TRBJ1-2, is GAGVSQSPRYKVTKRGQDVALRCDPISGHVSLYWYRQALGQGPEFLTYFNYEAQQDKSGLPNDRFSAERPEGSISTLTIQRTEQRDSAMYRCASSPEHRGRGYGYTFGSGTRLTVV.

This clone appeared once. The chain is built from TRBV5-6 and TRBJ2-3, with a weak D call TRBD1 (5 bases). Trimming removed 2 bases at V and 2 bases at J, with 15 bases between. CDR1 and CDR2 (germline): SGHDT, YYEEEE. CDR3 length: 16 amino acids. CDR3 sequence: CASSLKGHPATDTQYF. The CDR3, as DNA: TGTGCCAGCAGCTTAAAGGGGCACCCAGCCACAGATACGCAGTATTTT.

The CDR3 DNA reads TGCGCCAGCAGCTTGGCCGGACAGGTCCCCCTAGCCAAAAACATTCAGTACTTC. Its protein is CASSLAGQVPLAKNIQYF. J is TRBJ2-4 and V is TRBV5-1; TRBD1 matches at 7 bases. The CDR3 is made up of 18 amino acids. Trimming cost V 0 bases and J 0 bases; bases outside gene matches: 9. Germline V gene lookup returns CDR1 SGHRS and CDR2 YFSETQ.

This chain uses TRBV19 with TRBJ1-2; D is unresolved. With 7 bases removed from V and 5 bases from J, the gap between germline ends came to 14 bases. CDR1 and CDR2 (germline): LNHDA, SQIVND (reference sequence). The CDR3 length is 13 residues. In DNA form, the CDR3 reads TGTGCCAGTACCCGAGATTCGGATTATGGCTACACCTTC. Protein product: CASTRDSDYGYTF. Full variable domain (rest looked up from reference TRBV19 and TRBJ1-2): DGGITQSPKYLFRKEGQNVTLSCEQNLNHDAMYWYRQDPGQGLRLIYYSQIVNDFQKGDIAEGYSVSREKKESFPLTVTSAQKNPTAFYLCASTRDSDYGYTFGSGTRLTVV.

V gene TRBV30 combines with J gene TRBJ1-2; no firm D call. Germline CDR1 GTSNPN, CDR2 SVGIG (reference sequence). This CDR3 spans 13 amino acids. The ends were cut back, 4 bases at V and 2 bases at J, with 11 bases in the middle. The CDR3: CAWTGTPNYGYTF. For the CDR3, the DNA is TGTGCCTGGACGGGTACACCAAACTATGGCTACACCTTC.

The chain links TRBV7-9 to TRBJ2-1; no reliable D call. V dropped 0 bases and J dropped 0 bases, with 12 bases sitting between them. The CDR3 spans 17 residues. Germline V CDR1 and CDR2: SEHNR, FQNEAQ (reference sequence). CDR3 amino acids: CASSLARDSYSYNEQFF. The CDR3 DNA sequence: TGTGCCAGCAGCTTAGCGCGTGACTCGTACTCCTACAATGAGCAGTTCTTC.

The CDR3: CASSRLSTEAFF. DNA of the CDR3: TGTGCCAGCAGCCGCCTCAGCACTGAAGCTTTCTTT. The chain is built from TRBV14 and TRBJ1-1; D unresolved. The CDR3 totals 12 residues. Germline CDR1 and CDR2: SGHDN and FVKESK. V was pared by 4 bases and J by 4 bases, with 7 bases between.

The chain joins TRBV19 to TRBJ1-2; D not resolved. CDR1 is LNHDA and CDR2 is SQIVND in the germline V gene (reference sequence). Trimming removed 6 bases from V and 3 bases from J, with 11 bases in between. CDR3 size: 13 residues. CDR3 sequence reads: CASSPGRDYGYTF. CDR3 DNA: TGTGCCAGTAGCCCCGGACGTGACTATGGCTACACCTTC.

The chain carries TRBV9 and TRBJ2-7; 8 nucleotides align to TRBD2. CDR1 and CDR2 from the germline V gene are SGDLS and YYNGEE. J gave up 0 bases and V 2 bases, and 4 bases lay outside the gene matches. CDR3 size: 15 residues. In DNA, the CDR3 is TGTGCCAGCAGCGTCGCGGGGGGACTCTCCTACGAGCAGTACTTC. Encoded protein: CASSVAGGLSYEQYF.

The rearrangement links TRBV11-2 to TRBJ2-5; 9 nucleotides agree with TRBD2. CDR3 length: 16 residues. The germline V gene has CDR1 SGHAT and CDR2 FQNNGV. With V trimmed by 4 bases and J by 4 bases, 10 bases remained unmatched. The CDR3 loop is CASSSQGREGGETQYF. The CDR3 DNA follows: TGTGCCAGCAGCTCCCAGGGGCGGGAGGGGGGAGAGACCCAGTACTTC.

V usage is TRBV18 and J usage is TRBJ2-7; D may correspond to TRBD1 or TRBD2 (5 bases each). The V and J ends lost 3 bases and 2 bases respectively, with 11 bases between them. The CDR3 has 14 amino acids. Germline V lookup: CDR1 KGHSH, CDR2 LQKENI. The CDR3 sequence: CASSPPGTPYEQYF. The CDR3 DNA reads TGTGCCAGCTCACCCCCCGGGACGCCCTACGAGCAGTACTTC.

The J gene is TRBJ2-7, the V gene TRBV30; D is possibly TRBD1 (5 bases). With 2 bases removed from V and 4 bases from J, the gap between germline ends came to 15 bases. The CDR3 contains 14 residues. Germline loops: CDR1 GTSNPN, CDR2 SVGIG (reference sequence). CDR3 sequence: CAWSWEGATYEQYF. The CDR3 nucleotides are TGTGCCTGGAGTTGGGAAGGGGCCACATACGAGCAGTACTTC.

The rearrangement links TRBV30 to TRBJ1-3; the D gene is possibly TRBD1 (6 bases). The CDR3 is 13 amino acids. The ends were cut back, 8 bases at V and 0 bases at J, with 11 bases in the middle. The germline V gene encodes CDR1 GTSNPN and CDR2 SVGIG (reference sequence). The CDR3, as DNA: TGTGCCCACCAGGGGCTCTCTGGAAACACCATATATTTT. This encodes CAHQGLSGNTIYF.

This clone was seen a single time. The chain joins TRBV19 to TRBJ2-3; no reliable D call. V lost 3 bases and J lost 3, with 10 bases in between. CDR3 length: 14 amino acids. From germline, CDR1 is LNHDA and CDR2 SQIVND (reference sequence). The CDR3 reads CASSIVVETDTQYF. The CDR3 DNA reads as TGTGCCAGTAGTATCGTGGTGGAAACAGATACGCAGTATTTT.

The rearrangement links TRBV5-6 to TRBJ1-1, with D possibly being TRBD1 (6 bases). V dropped 2 bases and J dropped 6 bases, with 8 bases sitting between them. CDR1 is SGHDT, CDR2 YYEEEE, per germline. This CDR3 spans 12 amino acids. CDR3 in DNA: TGTGCCAGCAGCTTTCGACAGGCTGAAGCTTTCTTT. The encoded protein is CASSFRQAEAFF.

The V gene is TRBV6-5, the J gene TRBJ2-7; 8 positions agree with TRBD1. The V segment lost 2 bases and the J segment 6 bases; nucleotides outside the gene matches: 9. CDR1 MNHEY and CDR2 SVGAGI come from the germline V gene. The CDR3 extends over 15 amino acids. CDR3 sequence: CASSYSRGPPSEQYF. In nucleotides, the CDR3 is TGTGCCAGCAGTTACAGCAGGGGGCCGCCGAGCGAGCAGTACTTC.

In its sample, this clone was seen a few times. The chain joins TRBV9 to TRBJ1-2; 11 nucleotides align to TRBD1. V shed 3 bases and J 8 bases; nucleotides not matched to a gene: 12. CDR1 and CDR2 (germline): SGDLS, YYNGEE. The CDR3 spans 16 residues. This CDR3 reads CASSAGGQGDETGYTF. The CDR3 DNA reads as TGTGCCAGCAGCGCCGGGGGACAGGGGGATGAGACGGGCTACACCTTC.